Following are 21 T cell receptor beta chains from one sample sequenced in a study of T cells in tumors after PD-1 blockade. Using immunoSEQ multiplex PCR, the repertoire was profiled, and TCRdb retains in-frame clones only, with some absent. Here the sample spans about 9,200 clones, around two thirds being singletons. The source material was tumor tissue, sampled after anti-PD-1 treatment. The receptors stem from a human donor with basal cell carcinoma.

The V gene is TRBV3-1 (or the pseudogene TRBV3-2), the J gene TRBJ1-3; no firm D call. Trimming removed 6 bases from V and 4 bases from J, with 13 bases in between. Germline CDR1 is LGHDT and CDR2 is YNNKEL (reference sequence). CDR3 length equals 14 residues. The CDR3 loop is CASSPTRTGNTIYF. The CDR3 DNA is TGTGCCAGCAGTCCAACTCGGACGGGAAACACCATATATTTT.

The rearrangement uses TRBV7-9 and TRBJ1-4; D is unresolved. The V end lost 2 bases, the J end lost 4 bases, and 11 bases lay between the germline ends. This CDR3 contains 15 residues. Germline loops: CDR1 SEHNR, CDR2 FQNEAQ (reference sequence). DNA for the CDR3: TGTGCCAGCAGCTTATCCGGTGCTAATAATGAAAAACTGTTTTTT. Amino acids: CASSLSGANNEKLFF.

In this sample, this clone turned up a few times. This chain joins TRBV7-9 and TRBJ1-6, with D perhaps matching TRBD1 (5 bases). This CDR3 is built from 14 residues. Germline CDR1 reads SEHNR; CDR2 reads FQNEAQ (reference sequence). Trimming left V 3 bases short and J 8 bases short, with 11 bases between. The CDR3 sequence: CASSFGTEYSPLHF. CDR3 in DNA: TGTGCCAGCAGCTTTGGGACCGAATATTCACCCCTCCACTTT.

The gene calls are TRBV3-1 (or the pseudogene TRBV3-2) and TRBJ2-4; D gene uncertain. Germline V gives CDR1 LGHDT, CDR2 YNNKEL (reference sequence). The V gene lost 10 bases and the J gene lost 6 bases, with 16 bases spanning the gap. The CDR3 is made up of 13 amino acids. The CDR3, as DNA: TGTGCCACCGCGCGTGGAGTCGGAAACATTCAGTACTTC. Translated: CATARGVGNIQYF.

The chain has TRBV6-1 and TRBJ1-1; D is uncertain. Germline CDR1 reads MNHNS; CDR2 reads SASEGT. The V end was cut by 7 bases, the J end by 7 bases, with 22 bases between. The CDR3 length is 15 residues. The CDR3, as DNA: TGTGCCAGCACCGACCGTGGCGACCCTACGGGTGAAGCTTTCTTT. This encodes CASTDRGDPTGEAFF.

V usage is TRBV2 and J usage is TRBJ1-3; 9 bases are a match to TRBD1. V was pared by 7 bases and J by 9 bases, with 13 bases of the junction left unmatched. CDR3 length: 15 amino acids. Germline V gene data show CDR1 as SNHLY and CDR2 as FYNNEI. CDR3 protein: CASTNMGQGRGTIYF. The CDR3 coding sequence is TGTGCCAGCACTAACATGGGACAGGGACGTGGCACCATATATTTT.

The gene calls are TRBV12-3 or TRBV12-4 and TRBJ2-1; 11 bases agree with TRBD2. The ends lost 6 bases at V and 9 bases at J; junction bases unmatched: 4. CDR3 size: 13 residues. CDR3 sequence (DNA): TGTGCCAGCAGACCTAGCGGGGGGCGTGAGCAGTTCTTC. Translation: CASRPSGGREQFF.

J is TRBJ2-5 and V is TRBV30; the match to TRBD2 covers 15 bases. V lost 3 bases to trimming and J lost 4 bases; unmatched junction nucleotides: 6. The CDR3 totals 16 residues. The germline CDR1 and CDR2 sequences are GTSNPN and SVGIG (reference sequence). CDR3 in DNA: TGTGCCTGGAGCCCCGGGACTAGCGGGGGGCCAGAGACCCAGTACTTC. Translated, it gives CAWSPGTSGGPETQYF.

The gene calls are TRBV6-4 and TRBJ2-3, with D perhaps TRBD2 (5 bases). Germline CDR1 MRHNA, CDR2 SNTAGT. Between the trimmed V and J ends, which lost 3 bases and 1 base, there was a span of 8 bases. The CDR3 length is 14 residues. The CDR3 DNA reads as TGTGCCAGCAGTGAGGCGGGCGGCACAGATACGCAGTATTTT. Its protein is CASSEAGGTDTQYF.

This clone turned up a few times. The J gene is TRBJ1-3, the V gene TRBV12-3 or TRBV12-4; D is unresolved. V lost 5 bases, J lost 1 base, and 6 bases lay in between. This CDR3 region has 13 residues. The CDR3 sequence is CASSRPSGNTIYF. CDR3 bases: TGTGCCAGCAGTCGCCCGTCTGGAAACACCATATATTTT.

This chain uses TRBV4-2 with TRBJ2-5; 9 nucleotides align to TRBD2. Looked up from germline, CDR1 is LGHNA and CDR2 is YNFKEQ. This CDR3 region has 16 residues. Unmatched junction bases numbered 8, after V lost 1 base and J lost 5 bases. The CDR3 spells CASSQVSGGGFETQYF. CDR3 coding DNA: TGTGCCAGCAGCCAAGTTAGCGGGGGTGGTTTTGAGACCCAGTACTTC.

As DNA, the CDR3 is TGTGCCAGCAGTGAAATCCCAGGGGGCGAGCAGTACTTC. It translates to CASSEIPGGEQYF. The V and J genes are TRBV6-4 and TRBJ2-7; 7 bases agree with TRBD1. Germline assignment: CDR1 MRHNA and CDR2 SNTAGT. The CDR3 is made up of 13 amino acids. Trimming took 3 bases from V and 6 from J; bases not matched to a gene: 5.

The V call is TRBV5-5, the J call TRBJ1-5; TRBD1 might be the D (5 bases). CDR1 and CDR2 from the germline V gene are SGHKS and YYEKEE (reference sequence). The CDR3 extends over 14 amino acids. V shed 1 base and J shed 4 bases, with 9 bases lying between them. CDR3 nucleotides: TGTGCCAGCAGCTTGAGGGACGGGAATCAGCCCCAGCATTTT. Amino acid sequence: CASSLRDGNQPQHF.

The genes are TRBV5-1 and TRBJ1-4, with 7 bases matching TRBD1. From germline, CDR1 is SGHRS and CDR2 YFSETQ. There are 15 residues in the CDR3. V was clipped by 4 bases and J by 10 bases; unmatched bases: 13. The CDR3 bases are TGCGCCAGCAGCGCAAGACAGGGTTTATATGGAAAACTGTTTTTT. It is translated as CASSARQGLYGKLFF.

This sequence joins TRBV30 and TRBJ1-2; D uncertain. The CDR3 sequence is 11 residues long. Germline V CDR1 and CDR2: GTSNPN, SVGIG (reference sequence). The V gene lost 5 bases and the J gene lost 5 bases, with 9 bases spanning the gap. The CDR3 region has the DNA TGTGCCTGGGAAGGAGATTATGGCTACACCTTC. This encodes CAWEGDYGYTF. The full variable domain, completed using reference TRBV30 and TRBJ1-2, is SQTIHQWPATLVQPVGSPLSLECTVEGTSNPNLYWYRQAAGRGLQLLFYSVGIGQISSEVPQNLSASRPQDRQFILSSKKLLLSDSGFYLCAWEGDYGYTFGSGTRLTVV.

The chain joins TRBV18 to TRBJ1-6; D perhaps matches TRBD1 (6 bases). Germline V CDR1 and CDR2: KGHSH, LQKENI. The CDR3 has 17 residues. Trimming cost V 2 bases and J 8 bases, with 19 bases left between them. The CDR3 is CASSPIRGAYGDSPLHF. The CDR3 nucleotides read TGTGCCAGCTCACCAATCCGGGGGGCCTATGGTGATTCACCCCTCCACTTT. Looking up the rest from reference TRBV18 and TRBJ1-6 gives the full variable domain: NAGVMQNPRHLVRRRGQEARLRCSPMKGHSHVYWYRQLPEEGLKFMVYLQKENIIDESGMPKERFSAEFPKEGPSILRIQQVVRGDSAAYFCASSPIRGAYGDSPLHFGNGTRLTVT.

J is TRBJ1-6 and V is TRBV6-5; no clear D gene. This CDR3 has 13 residues. The V gene lost 6 bases and the J gene lost 8 bases, with 11 bases spanning the gap. Germline V gene data show CDR1 as MNHEY and CDR2 as SVGAGI. In nucleotides, the CDR3 is TGTGCCAGCAGCCAAAGGACTGATTCACCCCTCCACTTT. Amino acid sequence: CASSQRTDSPLHF.

CDR3 sequence: CASSQERGRGSIQYF. CDR3 nucleotide sequence: TGTGCCAGCAGCCAAGAGAGGGGCAGGGGCAGCATTCAGTACTTC. V is TRBV3-1 (or the pseudogene TRBV3-2) and J is TRBJ2-4, with a weak D call TRBD1 (6 bases). The CDR3 loop spans 15 amino acids. Per germline, CDR1 LGHDT and CDR2 YNNKEL (reference sequence). V lost 0 bases, J lost 9 bases, and 15 bases lay in between.

This rearrangement joins TRBV7-9 to TRBJ2-3, with D tentatively TRBD2 (6 bases). With 5 bases removed from V and 0 bases from J, the gap between germline ends came to 15 bases. Per the germline V gene, CDR1 is SEHNR and CDR2 is FQNEAQ (reference sequence). The CDR3 is 16 amino acids. CDR3 sequence: CASSMGSGISTDTQYF. Here the CDR3 DNA reads TGTGCCAGCAGCATGGGTAGCGGAATTAGCACAGATACGCAGTATTTT.

V usage is TRBV7-2 and J usage is TRBJ1-4; D remains unclear. V lost 5 bases and J lost 5, with 15 bases in between. Per germline, CDR1 SGHTA and CDR2 FQGNSA. There are 15 residues in the CDR3. In DNA form, the CDR3 reads TGTGCCAGCAGCCCCGATGGGCGGGCGAATGAAAAACTGTTTTTT. It yields the protein CASSPDGRANEKLFF.

The chain joins TRBV5-1 to TRBJ2-7, with a possible D match to TRBD1 (6 bases). This CDR3 has 15 amino acids. V dropped 4 bases and J dropped 0 bases, with 14 bases sitting between them. In germline, CDR1 is SGHRS, CDR2 YFSETQ. The CDR3 sequence is CASSPGTQVSYEQYF. The CDR3 nucleotides read TGCGCCAGCAGCCCTGGGACACAGGTCTCCTACGAGCAGTACTTC.